One sample yielded the 27 T cell receptor beta chains listed below, sequenced in a study of shared clonotypes between healthy human individuals. Profiling relied on immunoSEQ multiplex PCR, and the TCRdb table lists in-frame clones only, not all of them. The sample yields some 500,000 clones, approximately 71% seen once. Material for sequencing was PBMCs. These receptors were obtained from a woman between 40 and 50 years old in good health. Some clones in this sample may be carry-over from other donors' samples.

This sequence joins TRBV5-1 and TRBJ2-1; the D gene is possibly TRBD2 (6 bases). Trimming took off 4 bases at V and 2 bases at J, with 13 bases between the two ends. This CDR3 is 15 amino acids long. In germline, CDR1 is SGHRS, CDR2 YFSETQ. This chain's CDR3 is CASSPLADTYNEQFF. CDR3 coding DNA: TGCGCCAGCAGCCCACTAGCCGATACCTACAATGAGCAGTTCTTC.

This clone was seen once. This chain uses TRBV9 with TRBJ2-1; 7 bases agree with TRBD1. The CDR3 is 12 residues long. Germline V lookup: CDR1 SGDLS, CDR2 YYNGEE. Trimming took 7 bases from V and 5 from J; bases not matched to a gene: 3. Here the CDR3 DNA reads TGTGCCAGCGCAACAGGGGACAATGAGCAGTTCTTC. It encodes CASATGDNEQFF. Complete variable domain (other parts from reference TRBV9 and TRBJ2-1): DSGVTQTPKHLITATGQRVTLRCSPRSGDLSVYWYQQSLDQGLQFLIQYYNGEERAKGNILERFSAQQFPDLHSELNLSSLELGDSALYFCASATGDNEQFFGPGTRLTVL.

Concerning this clone: A read error may be the cause here, since a much bigger clone is one base away. Other DNA sequences within the sample encode an identical CDR3. The rearrangement joins TRBV28 to TRBJ2-1; D is undetermined. V was trimmed by 4 bases and J by 5 bases, leaving 15 bases between them. This CDR3 has 15 amino acids. Germline V gives CDR1 MDHEN, CDR2 SYDVKM. The CDR3 spells CASSSRARGNNEQFF. The CDR3 DNA is TGTGCCAGCAGTTCTAGGGCTCGTGGGAACAATGAGCAGTTCTTC.

The chain uses TRBV28 and TRBJ1-3, with 8 bases that match TRBD1. Germline CDR1 MDHEN, CDR2 SYDVKM. This CDR3 is built from 17 residues. The V and J ends lost 5 bases and 2 bases, in that order; junction bases with no gene match: 11. The CDR3 region is CASSTGRQGKAGNTIYF. The CDR3 region has the DNA TGTGCCAGCAGTACGGGGCGACAGGGGAAGGCTGGAAACACCATATATTTT.

This sequence joins TRBV18 and TRBJ2-7; 7 positions agree with TRBD1. J lost 1 base, V lost 1 base, and 16 bases had no gene match. This CDR3 is 19 amino acids long. Germline V gene sequence: CDR1 KGHSH, CDR2 LQKENI. The CDR3 here is CASSPRPPHQGDTSYEQYF. The CDR3 DNA is TGTGCCAGCTCACCACGTCCGCCACACCAGGGGGACACATCCTACGAGCAGTACTTC.

The V gene is TRBV15, the J gene TRBJ2-7, with TRBD2 matching 7 bases. The CDR3 has 16 amino acids. V lost 0 bases, J lost 2 bases, and 7 bases stayed unmatched. Germline V gene lookup returns CDR1 LNHNV and CDR2 YYDKDF (reference sequence). In DNA, the CDR3 is TGTGCCACCAGCAGAGATCTCTCAGCGGGAACCTACGAGCAGTACTTC. Translation: CATSRDLSAGTYEQYF. The full variable domain, completed using reference TRBV15 and TRBJ2-7, is DAMVIQNPRYQVTQFGKPVTLSCSQTLNHNVMYWYQQKSSQAPKLLFHYYDKDFNNEADTPDNFQSRRPNTSFCFLDIRSPGLGDTAMYLCATSRDLSAGTYEQYFGPGTRLTVT.

The rearrangement uses TRBV14 and TRBJ2-3; D not certain. From germline, CDR1 is SGHDN and CDR2 FVKESK. The V end lost 0 bases, the J end lost 2 bases, and 9 bases lay between the germline ends. The CDR3 has 15 amino acids. This CDR3 reads CASSQDLLPTDTQYF. The CDR3 DNA follows: TGTGCCAGCAGCCAAGATCTTCTACCCACAGATACGCAGTATTTT.

For this clone: A read error is the likely source, as a far larger clone sits one nucleotide away. Other DNA sequences in this specimen translate into the identical CDR3. The chain combines TRBV10-2 with TRBJ1-2, with a possible D match to TRBD1 (5 bases). The length of the CDR3 is 16 residues. Germline assignment: CDR1 WSHSY and CDR2 SAAADI. V was shortened by 2 bases and J by 0 bases, with 13 bases between the two germline ends. In nucleotides, the CDR3 is TGCGCCAGCAGTGAGGGGACTGACCGTTCTAACTATGGCTACACCTTC. Translated: CASSEGTDRSNYGYTF.

Remarks on this clone: Only one base separates this from a far larger clonotype, so it likely reflects a read error. Since no conserved phenylalanine or tryptophan closes the CDR3, a read error is the likely cause. J is TRBJ1-1 and V is TRBV18; TRBD1 might be the D (5 bases). CDR1 KGHSH and CDR2 LQKENI come from the germline V gene. CDR3 length: 13 residues. V lost 5 bases and J 7 bases, leaving 14 bases between the germline ends. CDR3 protein: CASSGSQDNEAFS. The CDR3 DNA is TGTGCCAGCTCAGGATCACAGGATAATGAAGCTTTCTCT.

The rearrangement joins TRBV6-1 to TRBJ2-4; no clear D gene. Trimming left V 4 bases short and J 0 bases short, with 13 bases between. The germline V gene encodes CDR1 MNHNS and CDR2 SASEGT. CDR3 length equals 16 residues. The CDR3 DNA is TGTGCCAGCAGTGGGAGACCGGTCCTAGCCAAAAACATTCAGTACTTC. As protein: CASSGRPVLAKNIQYF.

There are a few counts of this clone. A far larger clone is one base from this, pointing to a likely read error. Other DNA sequences in this specimen translate into the identical CDR3. The chain employs TRBV7-3 and TRBJ1-1; D unclear. Trimming cost V 5 bases and J 1 base, with 8 bases left between them. CDR3 length: 13 amino acids. Per germline, CDR1 SGHTA and CDR2 FQGTGA. The CDR3 bases are TGTGCCAGCAGCCTATCCAGGAACACTGAAGCTTTCTTT. Residues: CASSLSRNTEAFF.

The rearrangement uses TRBV2 and TRBJ2-1; D remains ambiguous. In germline, CDR1 is SNHLY, CDR2 FYNNEI. Trimming cost V 3 bases and J 0 bases, with 9 bases left between them. This CDR3 has 15 amino acids. CDR3 in amino acids: CASSDRIYSYNEQFF. The CDR3 bases are TGTGCCAGCAGTGATCGGATATACTCCTACAATGAGCAGTTCTTC.

As concerns this clone: Other DNA sequences in the sample encode the same CDR3. V and J are TRBV30 and TRBJ1-1, with TRBD1 matching 7 bases. The V segment lost 4 bases and the J segment 12 bases; nucleotides outside the gene matches: 11. This CDR3 region has 12 residues. Germline V CDR1 and CDR2: GTSNPN, SVGIG (reference sequence). This CDR3 is CAWKGGDSTSFF. CDR3 in DNA: TGTGCCTGGAAGGGAGGGGACAGTACATCTTTCTTT.

The chain is built from TRBV5-4 and TRBJ1-2, with D possibly TRBD1 on 6 matching bases. This CDR3 spans 15 amino acids. Germline values: CDR1 SGHNT, CDR2 YYREEE (reference sequence). Trimming left V 5 bases short and J 5 bases short, with 19 bases between. The CDR3 DNA is TGTGCCAGCAGGGACAGTGGGGGAATTCCGTATGGCTACACCTTC. It specifies CASRDSGGIPYGYTF.

This chain connects TRBV6-6 to TRBJ1-2; maybe TRBD1 (5 bases). The CDR3 length is 13 residues. Germline lookup yields CDR1 MNHNY and CDR2 SVGAGI (reference sequence). V lost 8 bases to trimming and J lost 0 bases, with 10 bases between them. This chain's CDR3 is CASPRGPNYGYTF. CDR3 nucleotides: TGTGCCAGCCCCCGGGGACCTAACTATGGCTACACCTTC.

The chain is built from TRBV30 and TRBJ1-1; D is unresolved. The V and J ends lost 4 bases and 13 bases respectively, with 16 bases between them. Germline values: CDR1 GTSNPN, CDR2 SVGIG (reference sequence). CDR3 size: 11 residues. Written as DNA, the CDR3 is TGTGCCTGGACTCTGGGTCCGATCGGTTTCTTT. This encodes CAWTLGPIGFF.

The chain combines TRBV18 with TRBJ2-1, with 13 bases lining up with TRBD2. The CDR3 runs to 16 residues. The germline V gene encodes CDR1 KGHSH and CDR2 LQKENI. J was trimmed by 2 bases and V by 5 bases; bases with no gene match: 3. CDR3 sequence reads: CASSYGTSGTYNEQFF. The CDR3 coding sequence is TGTGCCAGCTCATACGGGACTAGCGGGACCTACAATGAGCAGTTCTTC.

This clone was detected once. This rearrangement joins TRBV18 to TRBJ1-1; 12 bases match TRBD1. This CDR3 has 15 amino acids. Trimming took 5 bases from V and 1 from J; bases not matched to a gene: 2. CDR1 KGHSH and CDR2 LQKENI come from the germline V gene. CDR3 sequence: CASSMGQGANTEAFF. The CDR3 region has the DNA TGTGCCAGCTCAATGGGACAGGGGGCGAACACTGAAGCTTTCTTT.

This clone appeared a single time. The CDR3 spells CASRTQGAGTEAFF. Here the CDR3 DNA reads TGTGCCAGCAGAACGCAGGGGGCTGGCACTGAAGCTTTCTTT. The J gene is TRBJ1-1, the V gene TRBV28, with 8 nucleotides matching TRBD1. Germline values: CDR1 MDHEN, CDR2 SYDVKM. V was pared by 6 bases and J by 4 bases, with 7 bases of the junction left unmatched. This CDR3 has 14 residues.

The chain uses TRBV5-1 and TRBJ2-2; D not certain. CDR1 and CDR2 from the germline V gene are SGHRS and YFSETQ. V lost 1 base, J lost 2 bases, and 3 bases lay in between. The CDR3 runs 13 residues. This CDR3 is CASSLFNTGELFF. In DNA form, the CDR3 reads TGCGCCAGCAGCTTGTTTAACACCGGGGAGCTGTTTTTT.

The chain uses TRBV25-1 and TRBJ1-1; D not resolved. V lost 0 bases and J lost 2, with 10 bases in between. The CDR3 is 15 residues long. Germline loops: CDR1 MGHDK, CDR2 SYGVNS. CDR3: CASSEYGRGNTEAFF. In nucleotides, the CDR3 is TGTGCCAGCAGTGAATATGGGCGGGGAAACACTGAAGCTTTCTTT.

The J gene is TRBJ1-3, the V gene TRBV12-5; D ambiguous. This CDR3 has 12 amino acids. The germline V gene has CDR1 LGHNT and CDR2 FRNRAP. V lost 5 bases to trimming and J lost 3 bases, with 5 bases between them. CDR3 DNA: TGTGCTAGTGGTAAGGGTGGAAACACCATATATTTT. It specifies CASGKGGNTIYF. Combining the CDR3 with reference TRBV12-5 and TRBJ1-3 gives the whole variable domain DARVTQTPRHKVTEMGQEVTMRCQPILGHNTVFWYRQTMMQGLELLAYFRNRAPLDDSGMPKDRFSAEMPDATLATLKIQPSEPRDSAVYFCASGKGGNTIYFGEGSWLTVV.

The gene calls are TRBV9 and TRBJ2-5; D possibly corresponds to TRBD2 (6 bases). V was cut by 0 bases and J by 5 bases, with 11 bases left in between. Per germline, CDR1 SGDLS and CDR2 YYNGEE. There are 14 residues in the CDR3. The CDR3 loop reads CASSVGRGRETQYF. CDR3 nucleotides: TGTGCCAGCAGCGTAGGGAGGGGCCGGGAGACCCAGTACTTC.

To note about this clone: Within the sample, other DNA sequences also encode this same CDR3. The chain carries TRBV11-2 and TRBJ2-2; 8 positions match TRBD1. CDR1 is SGHAT, CDR2 FQNNGV, per germline. The CDR3 totals 16 residues. The V segment lost 5 bases and the J segment 0 bases; nucleotides outside the gene matches: 5. The CDR3 sequence: CASSTGQGTNTGELFF. The CDR3 nucleotides read TGTGCCAGCAGCACAGGACAGGGAACGAACACCGGGGAGCTGTTTTTT.

In its sample, this clone was seen once. DNA for the CDR3: TGTGCCATCAGTGACCGGGACAGGGGTGTAGTTGGCTACACCTTC. Translating gives CAISDRDRGVVGYTF. This chain joins TRBV10-3 and TRBJ1-2; 10 bases agree with TRBD1. Trimming took 3 bases from V and 7 from J; bases not matched to a gene: 8. The CDR3 runs 15 residues. CDR1 is ENHRY, CDR2 SYGVKD, per germline.

The chain combines TRBV2 with TRBJ2-5; the match to TRBD2 covers 8 bases. Germline V gene lookup returns CDR1 SNHLY and CDR2 FYNNEI. The trim removed 1 base at V and 4 bases at J, leaving 8 bases unmatched. The CDR3 is made up of 16 amino acids. The CDR3 bases are TGTGCCAGCAGTGAAGTCCCCGGGAGGGCCGGAGAGACCCAGTACTTC. This codes for CASSEVPGRAGETQYF.

This clone has a single count. The rearrangement uses TRBV6-5 and TRBJ2-7; tentatively, D is TRBD1 (6 bases). Per the germline V gene, CDR1 is MNHEY and CDR2 is SVGAGI. The CDR3 totals 13 residues. Deletions cut 5 bases from V and 0 bases from J, with 8 bases between. The CDR3 region is CASSKDSSYEQYF. The CDR3 coding sequence is TGTGCCAGCAGTAAGGACAGCTCCTACGAGCAGTACTTC.